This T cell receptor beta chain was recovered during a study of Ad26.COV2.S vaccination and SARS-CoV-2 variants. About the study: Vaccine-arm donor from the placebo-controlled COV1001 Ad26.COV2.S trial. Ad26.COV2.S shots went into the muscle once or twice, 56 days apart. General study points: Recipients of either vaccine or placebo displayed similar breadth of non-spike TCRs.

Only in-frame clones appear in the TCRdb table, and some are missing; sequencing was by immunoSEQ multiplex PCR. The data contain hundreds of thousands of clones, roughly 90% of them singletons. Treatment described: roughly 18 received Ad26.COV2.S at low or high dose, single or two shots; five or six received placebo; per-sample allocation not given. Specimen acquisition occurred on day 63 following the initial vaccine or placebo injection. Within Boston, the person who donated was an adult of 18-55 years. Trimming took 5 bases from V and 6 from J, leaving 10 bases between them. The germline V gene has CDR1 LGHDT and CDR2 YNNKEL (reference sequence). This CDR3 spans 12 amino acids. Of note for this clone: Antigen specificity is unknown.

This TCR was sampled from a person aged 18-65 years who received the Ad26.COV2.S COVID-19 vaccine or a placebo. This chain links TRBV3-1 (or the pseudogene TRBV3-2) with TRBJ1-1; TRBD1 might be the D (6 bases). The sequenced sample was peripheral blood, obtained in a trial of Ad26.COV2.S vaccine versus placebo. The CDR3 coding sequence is TGTGCCAGCAGCTATCGACAGGCTGAAGCTTTCTTT. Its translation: CASSYRQAEAFF.